These 31 T cell receptor beta chains share one sample of origin, sequenced in a study of cytomegalovirus exposure and HLA in healthy donors. Primers: 60 Vbeta forward and 13 Jbeta reverse. TCRdb keeps only in-frame clones here, not all; method: immunoSEQ multiplex PCR. Here the sample table reports roughly 120,000 clones. The source material was PBMCs. Source of these receptors: a man aged 35 to 55 in good health and CMV-seropositive.

The chain has TRBV5-1 and TRBJ1-2, with TRBD1 matching over 9 bases. With V trimmed by 4 bases and J by 5 bases, 9 bases remained unmatched. The CDR3 is 15 amino acids. CDR1 is SGHRS, CDR2 YFSETQ, per germline. The CDR3 DNA reads TGCGCCAGCAGCCCACTCGGGACAGGGAGGTATGGCTACACCTTC. It encodes CASSPLGTGRYGYTF.

J is TRBJ2-5 and V is TRBV29-1; maybe TRBD2 (6 bases). V dropped 3 bases and J dropped 4 bases, with 12 bases sitting between them. This CDR3 has 13 residues. The germline V gene encodes CDR1 SQVTM and CDR2 ANQGSEA. The CDR3 sequence: CSVEAGRGETQYF. CDR3 nucleotide sequence: TGCAGCGTTGAGGCAGGGCGGGGAGAGACCCAGTACTTC.

This chain connects TRBV15 to TRBJ1-2; 7 bases align to TRBD1. The germline V gene encodes CDR1 LNHNV and CDR2 YYDKDF (reference sequence). This CDR3 contains 18 residues. V dropped 3 bases and J dropped 4; count of bases not matched to a gene: 17. Written as DNA, the CDR3 is TGTGCCACCAGCAGGGGAGTATCCGGGACAGCTCCTAGCTATGGCTACACCTTC. Protein: CATSRGVSGTAPSYGYTF.

The chain has TRBV25-1 and TRBJ2-7, with TRBD2 identical over 10 bases. V trimming: 7 bases; J trimming: 4 bases; junction bases outside the gene matches: 4. Germline-derived CDR1 and CDR2 are MGHDK and SYGVNS. The CDR3 contains 13 residues. The CDR3, as DNA: TGTGCCAGCACACTAGCGGGGTTTTACGAGCAGTACTTC. This sequence encodes CASTLAGFYEQYF.

The chain has TRBV4-1 and TRBJ2-3; TRBD1 aligns across 12 bases. This CDR3 spans 22 amino acids. V lost 0 bases and J lost 6; bases outside the gene matches: 22. Germline-derived CDR1 and CDR2 are MGHRA and YSYEKL. DNA of the CDR3: TGCGCCAGCAGCCAAGATTGGCGGGGACAGGGGGCTAGCCCGCGGTCTTTGGATACGCAGTATTTT. This encodes CASSQDWRGQGASPRSLDTQYF.

This chain connects TRBV5-1 to TRBJ2-7; D may be TRBD1 (5 bases). CDR3 size: 13 residues. Trimming took off 2 bases at V and 1 base at J, with 7 bases between the two ends. CDR1 is SGHRS, CDR2 YFSETQ, per germline. The CDR3 nucleotides are TGCGCCAGCAGCTTCACAGGATCCTACGAGCAGTACTTC. It specifies CASSFTGSYEQYF.

This chain links TRBV2 with TRBJ1-2; tentatively, D is TRBD1 (6 bases). The CDR3 runs 15 residues. V lost 7 bases and J lost 4, with 19 bases in between. Germline-derived CDR1 and CDR2 are SNHLY and FYNNEI. CDR3 sequence (DNA): TGTGCCAGCACCCCCGTCCAACAGGGCGGCTATGGCTACACCTTC. It yields the protein CASTPVQQGGYGYTF.

Here the CDR3 DNA reads TGTGCCAGTAGTTTTGGGACAGGGAACAAGCAGTACTTC. It yields the protein CASSFGTGNKQYF. The chain uses TRBV19 and TRBJ2-7; 9 positions agree with TRBD1. Germline V gene data show CDR1 as LNHDA and CDR2 as SQIVND (reference sequence). The trim removed 5 bases at V and 8 bases at J, leaving 7 bases unmatched. This CDR3 has 13 amino acids.

The chain is built from TRBV2 and TRBJ1-5; D unresolved. Looked up from germline, CDR1 is SNHLY and CDR2 is FYNNEI. CDR3 length: 16 amino acids. Trimming pared 7 bases from V and 0 bases from J, leaving 16 bases between. As DNA, the CDR3 is TGTGCCAGCAAATCTCCCCAGATAAATAGCAATCAGCCCCAGCATTTT. This codes for CASKSPQINSNQPQHF.

The J gene is TRBJ1-2, the V gene TRBV30; 7 bases match TRBD1. Per the germline V gene, CDR1 is GTSNPN and CDR2 is SVGIG (reference sequence). The CDR3 consists of 13 residues. The V segment lost 2 bases and the J segment 5 bases; nucleotides outside the gene matches: 5. The CDR3 region is CAWSTGQKYGYTF. The CDR3 nucleotides read TGTGCCTGGAGTACGGGACAGAAATATGGCTACACCTTC.

This clone counts as large (0.1 to 1%) by frequency. This chain uses TRBV2 with TRBJ2-2; 8 bases match TRBD2. This CDR3 is 15 amino acids long. CDR1 SNHLY and CDR2 FYNNEI come from the germline V gene. V lost 6 bases, J lost 5 bases, and 8 bases stayed unmatched. CDR3 in DNA: TGTGCCAGCAGCTCGGGACTAGTGGATACCGGGGAGCTGTTTTTT. It codes for CASSSGLVDTGELFF.

The chain has TRBV7-6 and TRBJ2-2, with TRBD2 as a possible D gene (5 bases). V was clipped by 1 base and J by 6 bases, with 9 bases between them. CDR1 and CDR2 from the germline V gene are SGHVS and FNYEAQ. This CDR3 is 14 amino acids long. CDR3 region: CASSLGHGAGELFF. The CDR3 DNA follows: TGTGCCAGCAGCTTAGGGCACGGGGCCGGGGAGCTGTTTTTT. The complete variable domain, with remaining parts taken from reference TRBV7-6 and TRBJ2-2, reads GAGVSQSPRYKVTKRGQDVALRCDPISGHVSLYWYRQALGQGPEFLTYFNYEAQQDKSGLPNDRFSAERPEGSISTLTIQRTEQRDSAMYRCASSLGHGAGELFFGEGSRLTVL.

The chain is built from TRBV5-6 and TRBJ2-5; D perhaps matches TRBD1 (5 bases). In germline, CDR1 is SGHDT, CDR2 YYEEEE. V shed 3 bases and J shed 4 bases, with 10 bases lying between them. This CDR3 is 13 amino acids long. The CDR3 loop reads CASSWGRAETQYF. CDR3 nucleotides: TGTGCCAGCAGCTGGGGCAGGGCAGAGACCCAGTACTTC.

V and J are TRBV15 and TRBJ2-1; weak D call: TRBD2 (6 bases). Germline CDR1 and CDR2: LNHNV and YYDKDF (reference sequence). The CDR3 spans 16 residues. The V end was cut by 2 bases, the J end by 12 bases, with 23 bases between. This CDR3 is CATSRNLGTPESRQFF. The CDR3 DNA follows: TGTGCCACCAGCAGAAACCTCGGGACTCCTGAGTCGAGGCAGTTCTTC.

This chain joins TRBV10-3 and TRBJ2-7; 10 positions match TRBD2. V shed 4 bases and J 2 bases; nucleotides not matched to a gene: 8. Germline V gives CDR1 ENHRY, CDR2 SYGVKD. The CDR3 consists of 16 residues. As DNA, the CDR3 is TGTGCCATCAGTGGAGGGCTAGCGGGAGCCCCCTACGAGCAGTACTTC. Translation: CAISGGLAGAPYEQYF.

The J gene is TRBJ1-2, the V gene TRBV2; weak D call: TRBD1 (6 bases). Trimming pared 7 bases from V and 6 bases from J, leaving 15 bases between. Germline lookup yields CDR1 SNHLY and CDR2 FYNNEI. The CDR3 length is 13 residues. The CDR3 DNA is TGTGCCAGCACACCTGACAGGAACCATGGCTACACCTTC. This codes for CASTPDRNHGYTF.

CDR3 protein: CASSLPGQGSSYEQYF. CDR3 nucleotide sequence: TGTGCCAGCAGCCTGCCGGGACAGGGGTCCTCCTACGAGCAGTACTTC. The rearrangement joins TRBV5-4 to TRBJ2-7; 10 bases are a match to TRBD1. The germline V gene encodes CDR1 SGHNT and CDR2 YYREEE (reference sequence). J gave up 0 bases and V 4 bases, and 7 bases lay outside the gene matches. The CDR3 consists of 16 residues.

The chain employs TRBV5-6 and TRBJ1-5, with TRBD1 as a possible D gene (6 bases). V was clipped by 0 bases and J by 3 bases, with 13 bases between them. The CDR3 is 16 amino acids. Germline V CDR1 and CDR2: SGHDT, YYEEEE. The CDR3 DNA reads as TGTGCCAGCAGCTTGGGTCCTACAGGGAACAATCAGCCCCAGCATTTT. It translates to CASSLGPTGNNQPQHF.

Written as DNA, the CDR3 is TGTGCCAGCAGAACCGAGACAGGTAGCACAGATACGCAGTATTTT. Its translation is CASRTETGSTDTQYF. The gene calls are TRBV6-1 and TRBJ2-3; TRBD1 is a possible D gene (6 bases). The germline V gene encodes CDR1 MNHNS and CDR2 SASEGT. This CDR3 is built from 15 residues. Trimming shortened V by 6 bases and J by 0 bases, and 13 bases separated the two germline ends.

The chain has TRBV6-5 and TRBJ2-7; D not resolved. From germline, CDR1 is MNHEY and CDR2 SVGAGI. The V and J ends lost 0 bases and 3 bases respectively, with 15 bases between them. The length of the CDR3 is 16 residues. CDR3: CASSYSGLSQDYEQYF. CDR3 bases: TGTGCCAGCAGTTACTCGGGCCTGTCTCAAGACTACGAGCAGTACTTC.

This chain joins TRBV5-1 and TRBJ2-7; TRBD2 aligns across 9 bases. CDR3 length equals 16 residues. The V segment lost 0 bases and the J segment 1 base; nucleotides outside the gene matches: 5. CDR1 and CDR2 (germline): SGHRS, YFSETQ. The CDR3 is CASSLAPTSGSYEQYF. In DNA form, the CDR3 reads TGCGCCAGCAGCTTGGCCCCGACTAGCGGATCCTACGAGCAGTACTTC.

This chain joins TRBV5-1 and TRBJ2-7; the D gene is possibly TRBD1 (6 bases). The length of the CDR3 is 16 residues. V was pared by 0 bases and J by 2 bases, with 15 bases between. In germline, CDR1 is SGHRS, CDR2 YFSETQ. CDR3 coding DNA: TGCGCCAGCAGCTTGGGTCAGGGGAATACCCCCTACGAGCAGTACTTC. It yields the protein CASSLGQGNTPYEQYF.

In the case of this clone: This sample also contains other DNA sequences that code for the same CDR3. This rearrangement joins TRBV5-1 to TRBJ2-4; 8 bases are a match to TRBD1. The J segment lost 0 bases and the V segment lost 0 bases, leaving 2 bases of the junction unmatched. CDR1 is SGHRS, CDR2 YFSETQ, per germline. The CDR3 contains 16 residues. For the CDR3, the DNA is TGCGCCAGCAGCTTGGCAGGGGGCCTAGCCAAAAACATTCAGTACTTC. This gives the protein CASSLAGGLAKNIQYF.

The chain combines TRBV28 with TRBJ1-1; D remains unclear. Germline loops: CDR1 MDHEN, CDR2 SYDVKM. The CDR3 has 13 residues. V was shortened by 3 bases and J by 5 bases, with 10 bases between the two germline ends. The CDR3: CASSFEGWTEAFF. CDR3 in DNA: TGTGCCAGCAGTTTTGAGGGTTGGACTGAAGCTTTCTTT.

The chain couples TRBV5-1 to TRBJ2-2; no clear D. CDR1 SGHRS and CDR2 YFSETQ come from the germline V gene. V was clipped by 0 bases and J by 0 bases, with 9 bases between them. This CDR3 has 16 residues. The CDR3 nucleotides read TGCGCCAGCAGCTTGGTAAGACGGGCGAACACCGGGGAGCTGTTTTTT. It translates to CASSLVRRANTGELFF. Full variable domain (remainder filled in from reference TRBV5-1 and TRBJ2-2): KAGVTQTPRYLIKTRGQQVTLSCSPISGHRSVSWYQQTPGQGLQFLFEYFSETQRNKGNFPGRFSGRQFSNSRSEMNVSTLELGDSALYLCASSLVRRANTGELFFGEGSRLTVL.

The chain has TRBV2 and TRBJ2-7; D possibly corresponds to TRBD2 (6 bases). V was clipped by 2 bases and J by 3 bases, with 8 bases between them. The CDR3 totals 13 residues. The V gene's germline CDR1 is SNHLY and CDR2 FYNNEI. CDR3 region: CASSETSFYEQYF. The CDR3 bases are TGTGCCAGCAGTGAAACTAGCTTCTACGAGCAGTACTTC. Filled out from reference TRBV2 and TRBJ2-7, the complete variable domain reads EPEVTQTPSHQVTQMGQEVILRCVPISNHLYFYWYRQILGQKVEFLVSFYNNEISEKSEIFDDQFSVERPDGSNFTLKIRSTKLEDSAMYFCASSETSFYEQYFGPGTRLTVT.

CDR3 in DNA: TGTGCCAGCAAAGTTGGGGCAGTCATACAATCAGCCCAGCATTTT. This gives the protein CASKVGAVIQSAQHF. The V gene is TRBV6-1, the J gene TRBJ1-5; D might be TRBD1 (5 bases). The CDR3 runs 15 residues. Deletions cut 7 bases from V and 11 bases from J, with 24 bases between. The germline V gene encodes CDR1 MNHNS and CDR2 SASEGT.

The genes are TRBV7-9 and TRBJ2-5; the D gene is possibly TRBD1 (6 bases). The J call is uncertain, as TRBJ2-7 better fits the DNA end. Germline V gene sequence: CDR1 SEHNR, CDR2 FQNEAQ (reference sequence). This CDR3 has 11 amino acids. The CDR3 nucleotides are TGTGCCAGCAGCCCAGGGGTCGAGCAGTACTTC. Its protein is CASSPGVEQYF.

The chain has TRBV7-6 and TRBJ2-5; 7 bases align to TRBD2. Germline V gene lookup returns CDR1 SGHVS and CDR2 FNYEAQ. Trimming at V came to 3 bases and at J to 2 bases, leaving 6 bases not matched to a gene. CDR3 size: 15 residues. The CDR3 DNA reads as TGTGCCAGCAGCTTGGTTCCGGGACTACAAGAGACCCAGTACTTC. This codes for CASSLVPGLQETQYF.

The rearrangement joins TRBV28 to TRBJ2-7; 10 nucleotides agree with TRBD1. This CDR3 contains 16 residues. With 10 bases clipped from V and 2 bases from J, the junction kept 14 bases outside the gene matches. Germline loops: CDR1 MDHEN, CDR2 SYDVKM. Here the CDR3 DNA reads TGTGCCACAAGACCCCTCCGGGACAGGGGACCCTACGAGCAGTACTTC. Translating gives CATRPLRDRGPYEQYF.

This chain uses TRBV7-9 with TRBJ2-6, with a tentative D call TRBD1 (5 bases). The ends were cut back, 5 bases at V and 2 bases at J, with 16 bases in the middle. Per germline, CDR1 SEHNR and CDR2 FQNEAQ (reference sequence). The length of the CDR3 is 17 residues. This CDR3 is CASSLPRVGAGANVLTF. CDR3 in DNA: TGTGCCAGCAGCCTACCCAGGGTGGGTGCTGGGGCCAACGTCCTGACTTTC.